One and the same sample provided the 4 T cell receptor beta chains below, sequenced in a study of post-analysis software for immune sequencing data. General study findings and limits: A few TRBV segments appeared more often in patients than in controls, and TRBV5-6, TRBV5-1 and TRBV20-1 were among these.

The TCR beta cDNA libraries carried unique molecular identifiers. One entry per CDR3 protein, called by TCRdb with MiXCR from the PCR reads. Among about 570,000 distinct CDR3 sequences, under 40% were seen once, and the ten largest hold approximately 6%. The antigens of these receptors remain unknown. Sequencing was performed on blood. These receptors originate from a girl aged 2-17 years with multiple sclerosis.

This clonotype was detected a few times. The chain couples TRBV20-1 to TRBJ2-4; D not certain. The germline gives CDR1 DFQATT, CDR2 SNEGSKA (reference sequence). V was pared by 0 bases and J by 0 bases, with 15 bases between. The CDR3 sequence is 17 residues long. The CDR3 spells CSARDTRAPGAKNIQYF. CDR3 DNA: TGCAGTGCTAGAGATACAAGGGCCCCGGGAGCCAAAAACATTCAGTACTTC.

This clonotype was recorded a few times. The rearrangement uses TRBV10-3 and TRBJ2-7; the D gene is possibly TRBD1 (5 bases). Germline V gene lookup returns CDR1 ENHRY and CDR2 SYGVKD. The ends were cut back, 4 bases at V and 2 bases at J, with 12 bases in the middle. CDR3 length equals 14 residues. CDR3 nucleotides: TGTGCCATCAGTGTGGGCAGGGCCACCTACGAGCAGTACTTC. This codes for CAISVGRATYEQYF.

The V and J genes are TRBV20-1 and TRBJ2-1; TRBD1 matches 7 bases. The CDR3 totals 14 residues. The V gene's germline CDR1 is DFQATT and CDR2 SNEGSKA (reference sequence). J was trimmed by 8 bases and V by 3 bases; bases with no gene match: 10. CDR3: CSARTGFPGDEQFF. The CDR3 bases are TGCAGTGCTAGGACAGGGTTCCCAGGGGATGAGCAGTTCTTC.

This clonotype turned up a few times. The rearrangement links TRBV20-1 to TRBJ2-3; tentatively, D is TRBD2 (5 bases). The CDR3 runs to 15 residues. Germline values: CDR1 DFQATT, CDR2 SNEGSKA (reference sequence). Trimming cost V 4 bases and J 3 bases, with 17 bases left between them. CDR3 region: CSATNLARRTDTQYF. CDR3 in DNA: TGCAGTGCTACCAATCTAGCCCGGAGGACAGATACGCAGTATTTT.